The clone carrying this T cell receptor beta chain was counted only a few times. Its matching antigen is unknown. This record comes from a study of blood T cells in healthy people across ages. General study findings and limits: There were more naive CD4+ cells and higher diversity in long-lived donors than in aged donors. The recorded TCR beta diversity per million T cells decreased in a roughly linear manner with age.

The second PCR ran 7 to 11 cycles with a sample-barcoded 5' primer and J-beta primers. Tagging of each cDNA molecule was performed by a template-switch adaptor with 12 random nucleotides. Each sample provided no less than 3 million CDR3-containing paired-end reads. TCRdb passed the 5' RACE reads through MiXCR, listing each CDR3 protein once. There are about 970,000 distinct CDR3 sequences in the sample; approximately 50% occur only once, and over 20% lies in the top ten. The clonotype was recovered from an older woman in good health. Sequenced material: blood.

The CDR3 nucleotides are TGTGCCAGCAATCGAGTCGGGAGCTACGAGCAGTACTTC. The encoded protein is CASNRVGSYEQYF. The chain joins TRBV12-3 or TRBV12-4 to TRBJ2-7; weak D call: TRBD2 (6 bases). Trimming cost V 7 bases and J 3 bases, with 13 bases left between them. This CDR3 contains 13 residues.